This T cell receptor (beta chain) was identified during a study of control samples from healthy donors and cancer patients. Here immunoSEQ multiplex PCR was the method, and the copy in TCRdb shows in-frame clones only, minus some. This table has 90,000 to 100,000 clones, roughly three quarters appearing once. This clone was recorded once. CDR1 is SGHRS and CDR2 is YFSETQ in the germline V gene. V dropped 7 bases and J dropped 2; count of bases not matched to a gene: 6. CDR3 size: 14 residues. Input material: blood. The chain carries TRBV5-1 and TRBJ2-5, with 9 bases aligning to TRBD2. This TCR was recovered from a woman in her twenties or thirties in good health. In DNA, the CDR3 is TGCGCCAGCTCCCATGCGGGGGGGCAAGAGACCCAGTACTTC. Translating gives CASSHAGGQETQYF.